These 5 T cell receptor beta chains originate from one sample sequenced in a study of blood T cells in healthy people across ages. For the second PCR, which ran for 7 to 11 cycles, a sample-barcoded 5' primer and a J-beta primer mix were used. TCRdb re-analysed the 5' RACE reads in MiXCR, keeping a single row per CDR3 protein. Of 800,000 to 950,000 distinct CDR3 sequences in the sample, around 36% were seen once. Source material: blood. These receptors originate from a man aged 18 to 29 in good health.

Notes on this clonotype: A read error may explain this, as a much larger clone is one base away. This chain uses TRBV5-1 with TRBJ2-1, with 9 nucleotides matching TRBD2. The CDR3 sequence is 16 residues long. CDR1 is SGHRS and CDR2 is YFSETQ in the germline V gene. V lost 3 bases, J lost 4 bases, and 8 bases stayed unmatched. The chain's CDR3 is CASSWDGGGEYNEQFF. DNA of the CDR3: TGCGCCAGCAGCTGGGATGGCGGGGGGGAGTACAATGAGCAGTTCTTC.

This clonotype came up a few times. The CDR3 sequence is CASSAWDRDYGYTF. In DNA, the CDR3 is TGTGCCAGCAGTGCCTGGGACAGGGACTATGGCTACACCTTC. The V gene is TRBV6-1, the J gene TRBJ1-2, with TRBD1 identical over 9 bases. Germline V CDR1 and CDR2: MNHNS, SASEGT. The CDR3 spans 14 residues. V lost 4 bases and J lost 3; bases outside the gene matches: 3.

This clonotype was seen a few times. The gene calls are TRBV12-3 or TRBV12-4 and TRBJ1-1; perhaps TRBD1 as D (6 bases). V lost 7 bases and J lost 3, with 15 bases in between. This CDR3 has 14 amino acids. CDR3 sequence (DNA): TGTGCCAGCAAAACACGGCGGGGGCACACTGAAGCTTTCTTT. Translating gives CASKTRRGHTEAFF.

The genes are TRBV7-2 and TRBJ2-7; tentative D call: TRBD2 (7 bases). CDR3 length: 16 residues. V lost 0 bases and J lost 7, with 19 bases in between. Germline V gene sequence: CDR1 SGHTA, CDR2 FQGNSA. CDR3 DNA: TGTGCCAGCAGCTTAGCGTCCGGGGGGCCCTACAATGAGCAGTACTTC. This translates into CASSLASGGPYNEQYF. The full variable domain, rest sourced from reference TRBV7-2 and TRBJ2-7, is GAGVSQSPSNKVTEKGKDVELRCDPISGHTALYWYRQSLGQGLEFLIYFQGNSAPDKSGLPSDRFSAERTGGSVSTLTIQRTQQEDSAVYLCASSLASGGPYNEQYFGPGTRLTVT.

V and J are TRBV7-9 and TRBJ1-1; no clear D. The CDR3 is made up of 14 amino acids. Germline-derived CDR1 and CDR2 are SEHNR and FQNEAQ (reference sequence). The V end was cut by 2 bases, the J end by 4 bases, with 11 bases between. CDR3 sequence reads: CASSLNLEGTEAFF. CDR3 nucleotides: TGTGCCAGCAGCTTAAATCTGGAGGGCACTGAAGCTTTCTTT.